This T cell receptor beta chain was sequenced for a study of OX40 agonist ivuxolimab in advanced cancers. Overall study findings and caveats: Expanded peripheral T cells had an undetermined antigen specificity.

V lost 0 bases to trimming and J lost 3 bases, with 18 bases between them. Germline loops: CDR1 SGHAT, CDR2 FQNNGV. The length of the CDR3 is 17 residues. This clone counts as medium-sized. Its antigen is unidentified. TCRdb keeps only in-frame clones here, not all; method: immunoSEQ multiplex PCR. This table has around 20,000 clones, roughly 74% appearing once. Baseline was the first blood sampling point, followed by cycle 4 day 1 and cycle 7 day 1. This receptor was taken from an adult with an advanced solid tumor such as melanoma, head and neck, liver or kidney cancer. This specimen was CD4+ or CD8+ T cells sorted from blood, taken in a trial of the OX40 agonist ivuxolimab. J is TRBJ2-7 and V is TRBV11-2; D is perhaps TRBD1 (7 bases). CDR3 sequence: CASSLESAQGGDYEQYF. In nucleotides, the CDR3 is TGTGCCAGCAGCTTAGAATCCGCCCAGGGGGGAGACTACGAGCAGTACTTC.